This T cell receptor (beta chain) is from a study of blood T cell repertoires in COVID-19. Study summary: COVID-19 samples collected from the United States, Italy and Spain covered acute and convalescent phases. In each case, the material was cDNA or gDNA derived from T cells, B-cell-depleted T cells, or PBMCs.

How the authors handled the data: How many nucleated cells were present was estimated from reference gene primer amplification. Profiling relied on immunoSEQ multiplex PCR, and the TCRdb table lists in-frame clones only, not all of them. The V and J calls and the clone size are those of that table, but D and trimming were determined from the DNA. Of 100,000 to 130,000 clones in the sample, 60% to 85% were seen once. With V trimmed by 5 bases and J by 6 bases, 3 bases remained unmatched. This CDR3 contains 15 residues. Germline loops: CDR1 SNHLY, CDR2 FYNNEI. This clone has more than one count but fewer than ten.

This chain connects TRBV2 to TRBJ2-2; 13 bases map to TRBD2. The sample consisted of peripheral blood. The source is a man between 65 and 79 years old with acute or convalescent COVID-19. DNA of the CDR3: TGTGCCAGCAGTTTGGGACTAGCGGGGTCCGGGGAGCTGTTTTTT. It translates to CASSLGLAGSGELFF.